One sample yielded the 17 T cell receptor beta chains listed below, sequenced in a study of Graves' ophthalmopathy and Graves' hyperthyroidism. The study amplified TCR beta CDR3 regions using RNA transcripts. Second-round multiplex PCR came after a first-round RT-PCR that employed HTBI primers. TCRdb analysed the multiplex PCR reads with MiXCR anew, one entry per CDR3 protein. Among about 480,000 distinct CDR3 sequences listed, approximately 15% were seen once. Sequenced material: blood. The receptors were gathered from a woman aged 30 to 39 with Graves' ophthalmopathy.

This clonotype has a count of ten or more. The chain employs TRBV6-5 and TRBJ2-5; a possible D gene is TRBD1 (5 bases). Looked up from germline, CDR1 is MNHEY and CDR2 is SVGAGI. The CDR3 consists of 12 residues. The V end was cut by 7 bases, the J end by 5 bases, with 11 bases between. CDR3 sequence reads: CASTAGRETQYF. CDR3 nucleotide sequence: TGTGCCAGCACTGCAGGGCGGGAGACCCAGTACTTC.

At least ten counts were recorded for this clonotype. The V call is TRBV27, the J call TRBJ2-1, with 7 bases fitting TRBD1. J was trimmed by 5 bases and V by 3 bases; bases with no gene match: 4. CDR1 is MNHEY and CDR2 is SMNVEV in the germline V gene (reference sequence). This CDR3 has 14 amino acids. The DNA for the CDR3 is TGTGCCAGCAGTTTCACAGGGGCTCACAATGAGCAGTTCTTC. Translating gives CASSFTGAHNEQFF.

This clonotype occurred many times. The CDR3 is CASSFDIPEAFF. The CDR3 DNA is TGTGCCAGCAGCTTCGACATTCCTGAAGCTTTCTTT. The rearrangement uses TRBV7-9 and TRBJ1-1; D remains ambiguous. The CDR3 sequence is 12 residues long. Germline CDR1 SEHNR, CDR2 FQNEAQ (reference sequence). Trimming cost V 3 bases and J 6 bases, with 8 bases left between them. The full variable domain, with the rest looked up from reference TRBV7-9 and TRBJ1-1, is DTGVSQNPRHKITKRGQNVTFRCDPISEHNRLYWYRQTLGQGPEFLTYFQNEAQLEKSRLLSDRFSAERPKGSFSTLEIQRTEQGDSAMYLCASSFDIPEAFFGQGTRLTVV.

A few counts support this clonotype. V gene TRBV18 combines with J gene TRBJ2-3; D is unclear. The CDR3 spans 17 residues. Trimming cost V 6 bases and J 9 bases, with 28 bases left between them. The germline V gene has CDR1 KGHSH and CDR2 LQKENI. The CDR3 here is CASSQTLKGRTRRTQYF. As DNA, the CDR3 is TGTGCCAGCTCCCAAACCCTCAAAGGACGCACTCGCCGGACGCAGTATTTT.

This clonotype was counted at least ten times. This CDR3 is CSARDIGTGTEAFF. The CDR3 DNA sequence: TGCAGTGCTAGAGATATCGGGACGGGCACTGAAGCTTTCTTT. This chain connects TRBV20-1 to TRBJ1-1; D might be TRBD1 (5 bases). Per germline, CDR1 DFQATT and CDR2 SNEGSKA (reference sequence). The CDR3 is made up of 14 amino acids. Trimming stripped 0 bases from V and 4 bases from J, with 12 bases between.

The chain combines TRBV20-1 with TRBJ2-2; TRBD2 agrees at 10 bases. With V trimmed by 2 bases and J by 1 base, 4 bases remained unmatched. There are 16 residues in the CDR3. Germline lookup yields CDR1 DFQATT and CDR2 SNEGSKA (reference sequence). CDR3 coding DNA: TGCAGTGCTAGAAATCCTAGCGGGAGGAACACCGGGGAGCTGTTTTTT. Protein product: CSARNPSGRNTGELFF.

This clonotype was counted at least ten times. The chain carries TRBV6-5 and TRBJ2-7, with a possible D match to TRBD2 (5 bases). Germline loops: CDR1 MNHEY, CDR2 SVGAGI. The CDR3 runs 12 residues. Trimming removed 2 bases from V and 5 bases from J, with 7 bases in between. This chain's CDR3 is CASSYGRDEQYF. CDR3 in DNA: TGTGCCAGCAGTTACGGGCGGGACGAGCAGTACTTC.

In this sample, this clonotype turned up many times. The chain recombines TRBV2 with TRBJ2-5; D remains unclear. CDR1 is SNHLY, CDR2 FYNNEI, per germline. CDR3 size: 14 residues. V lost 7 bases to trimming and J lost 1 base, with 13 bases between them. Here the CDR3 DNA reads TGTGCCAGCAATCTAGGCGGCTCCCAAGAGACCCAGTACTTC. It codes for CASNLGGSQETQYF. Full variable domain (missing parts from reference TRBV2 and TRBJ2-5): EPEVTQTPSHQVTQMGQEVILRCVPISNHLYFYWYRQILGQKVEFLVSFYNNEISEKSEIFDDQFSVERPDGSNFTLKIRSTKLEDSAMYFCASNLGGSQETQYFGPGTRLLVL.

This clonotype appeared many times. The genes are TRBV7-9 and TRBJ2-5, with unresolved D. The CDR3 has 13 amino acids. Germline CDR1 is SEHNR and CDR2 is FQNEAQ (reference sequence). The V end lost 1 base, the J end lost 2 bases, and 5 bases lay between the germline ends. The CDR3 DNA reads TGTGCCAGCAGCTTAGTCGAGCAAGAGACCCAGTACTTC. Protein: CASSLVEQETQYF. The full variable domain, its missing parts supplied by reference TRBV7-9 and TRBJ2-5, is DTGVSQNPRHKITKRGQNVTFRCDPISEHNRLYWYRQTLGQGPEFLTYFQNEAQLEKSRLLSDRFSAERPKGSFSTLEIQRTEQGDSAMYLCASSLVEQETQYFGPGTRLLVL.

V gene TRBV19 combines with J gene TRBJ2-5; D ambiguous. Deletions cut 5 bases from V and 3 bases from J, with 13 bases between. Germline CDR1 reads LNHDA; CDR2 reads SQIVND (reference sequence). The CDR3 runs 14 residues. The CDR3 DNA reads as TGTGCCAGTAGTCCCGGCAGAAGGAAAGAGACCCAGTACTTC. Translation: CASSPGRRKETQYF.

The V and J genes are TRBV29-1 and TRBJ2-2; no firm D call. The CDR3 totals 13 residues. The germline V and J ends were trimmed by 3 bases and 1 base, with 6 bases remaining between them. Germline CDR1 SQVTM, CDR2 ANQGSEA. The CDR3 here is CSVEGKNTGELFF. CDR3 coding DNA: TGCAGCGTTGAGGGGAAGAACACCGGGGAGCTGTTTTTT.

This clonotype was observed at least ten times. The chain is built from TRBV20-1 and TRBJ2-7; D perhaps matches TRBD1 (5 bases). Per the germline V gene, CDR1 is DFQATT and CDR2 is SNEGSKA (reference sequence). CDR3 size: 15 residues. V lost 6 bases, J lost 1 base, and 19 bases lay in between. This chain's CDR3 is CSAARGPDSSYEQYF. In DNA form, the CDR3 reads TGCAGTGCGGCAAGAGGACCAGACAGTTCCTACGAGCAGTACTTC.

This clonotype was counted once. For the CDR3, the DNA is TGCGCCAGCAGCGCTGAATGGGGGGGCTACACCTTC. Residues: CASSAEWGGYTF. J is TRBJ1-2 and V is TRBV5-1, with a tentative D call TRBD1 (5 bases). The CDR3 runs 12 residues. CDR1 is SGHRS and CDR2 is YFSETQ in the germline V gene. V shed 4 bases and J shed 8 bases, with 12 bases lying between them.

Comment on this clonotype: A much larger clone sits a single nucleotide away, making a read error possible. J is TRBJ1-6 and V is TRBV6-5; no clear D. From germline, CDR1 is MNHEY and CDR2 SVGAGI. The CDR3 is made up of 15 amino acids. The CDR3 loop is CSSSYSNSFSSPLHF. The CDR3 DNA is TGTTCCAGCAGTTACTCGAACAGCTTCTCTTCACCCCTCCACTTT.

This sequence joins TRBV6-5 and TRBJ2-2; TRBD2 aligns across 10 bases. The ends lost 2 bases at V and 4 bases at J; junction bases unmatched: 7. This CDR3 contains 17 residues. The germline CDR1 and CDR2 sequences are MNHEY and SVGAGI. Here the CDR3 DNA reads TGTGCCAGCAGTTACGGTCCGGGGACTAGCGCCACCGGGGAGCTGTTTTTT. Translating it yields CASSYGPGTSATGELFF.

Turning to this clonotype: A read error may be the cause here, since a much bigger clone is one base away. This chain links TRBV27 with TRBJ1-1; 7 nucleotides line up with TRBD1. The CDR3 runs 12 residues. The V gene's germline CDR1 is MNHEY and CDR2 SMNVEV (reference sequence). The CDR3 nucleotides read TGTGCCAGCTGGGACAGCCCGACTGAAGCTTGCTTT. Amino acid sequence: CASWDSPTEACF.

Ten or more counts support this clonotype. The chain carries TRBV12-3 or TRBV12-4 and TRBJ1-2; no definite D call. The CDR3 covers 13 residues. The V and J ends lost 2 bases and 4 bases respectively, with 8 bases between them. The CDR3 here is CASSLRQPYGYTF. The CDR3 DNA reads TGTGCCAGCAGTTTAAGGCAGCCCTATGGCTACACCTTC.